This entry lists 9 T cell receptor beta chains sequenced from one sample in a study of human T cells and chemical hapten exposure. Via MiXCR, TCRdb re-called the RACE reads, giving one row per CDR3 protein. The sample has about 270,000 distinct CDR3 sequences; about 7.7% are singletons. Time point: pre-sensitization, week 0. The treatment here: therapeutic diphenylcyclopropenone sensitization with weekly scalp DPC. The source was whole blood, collected in connection with sensitization to the hapten diphenylcyclopropenone (DPC). These TCRs come from a man between 18 and 35 years old with alopecia areata. Some clones in this sample may be carry-over from other donors' samples.

The V call is TRBV9, the J call TRBJ1-1, with 7 bases aligning to TRBD1. The CDR3 length is 15 residues. After removal of 3 bases from V and 6 bases from J, the junction contained 11 bases not matched to a gene. Germline loops: CDR1 SGDLS, CDR2 YYNGEE. The CDR3 nucleotides read TGTGCCAGCAGCGAGACAGGGCGGTCTGGCGCTGAAGCTTTCTTT. This translates into CASSETGRSGAEAFF.

This clonotype came up many times. The chain employs TRBV3-1 and TRBJ1-1, with D possibly matching TRBD1 (5 bases). This CDR3 is 14 amino acids long. Trimming removed 10 bases from V and 1 base from J, with 16 bases in between. Germline V gene data show CDR1 as LGHDT and CDR2 as YNNKEL (reference sequence). In DNA, the CDR3 is TGTGCCACCTCCCTCGGGACGGCGAACACTGAAGCTTTCTTT. Its translation is CATSLGTANTEAFF.

The rearrangement links TRBV4-3 to TRBJ1-5; TRBD1 agrees at 9 bases. The CDR3 contains 16 residues. CDR1 and CDR2 from the germline V gene are LGHNA and YSLEER. With 4 bases clipped from V and 3 bases from J, the junction kept 7 bases outside the gene matches. CDR3 sequence reads: CASSPGTGRNNQPQHF. CDR3 coding DNA: TGCGCCAGCAGCCCAGGGACAGGGAGGAACAATCAGCCCCAGCATTTT.

The rearrangement uses TRBV9 and TRBJ2-5; 13 positions agree with TRBD2. This CDR3 is 15 amino acids long. Unmatched junction bases numbered 4, after V lost 4 bases and J lost 4 bases. Germline CDR1 reads SGDLS; CDR2 reads YYNGEE. The CDR3 reads CASSPGLAGVETQYF. CDR3 coding DNA: TGTGCCAGCAGCCCAGGACTAGCGGGGGTAGAGACCCAGTACTTC.

This clonotype was counted between two and nine times. The CDR3 is CASSQDLWGLYNSPLHF. The CDR3 nucleotides are TGCGCCAGCAGCCAAGATCTCTGGGGCCTCTATAATTCACCCCTCCACTTT. This chain joins TRBV4-1 and TRBJ1-6; TRBD1 is a possible D gene (5 bases). The V gene lost 0 bases and the J gene lost 3 bases, with 12 bases spanning the gap. Germline V CDR1 and CDR2: MGHRA, YSYEKL. The CDR3 has 17 amino acids.

This clonotype was seen only a few times. The chain links TRBV12-3 or TRBV12-4 to TRBJ2-3; either TRBD1 or TRBD2 may fit D (5 bases each). Trimming took 3 bases from V and 2 from J, leaving 9 bases between them. The CDR3 consists of 14 residues. For the CDR3, the DNA is TGTGCCAGCAGTTTTTCCGGGACCACAGATACGCAGTATTTT. This translates into CASSFSGTTDTQYF.

The chain recombines TRBV6-1 with TRBJ2-3, with TRBD2 identical over 11 bases. The CDR3 is 15 residues long. Germline loops: CDR1 MNHNS, CDR2 SASEGT. V was pared by 11 bases and J by 2 bases, with 9 bases of the junction left unmatched. The CDR3 sequence: CALREGLADTDTQYF. The CDR3, as DNA: TGTGCCCTTAGAGAGGGACTAGCGGACACAGATACGCAGTATTTT.

The V call is TRBV12-3 or TRBV12-4, the J call TRBJ2-5, with 8 bases aligning to TRBD1. The CDR3 has 16 amino acids. The J segment lost 1 base and the V segment lost 7 bases, leaving 11 bases of the junction unmatched. Here the CDR3 DNA reads TGTGCCAGCAATACTATGTTCACAGGGGGCCAAGAGACCCAGTACTTC. Translating gives CASNTMFTGGQETQYF.

The chain couples TRBV20-1 to TRBJ1-5; 9 nucleotides line up with TRBD1. This CDR3 contains 15 residues. After removal of 6 bases from V and 6 bases from J, the junction contained 12 bases not matched to a gene. Germline V lookup: CDR1 DFQATT, CDR2 SNEGSKA (reference sequence). CDR3 DNA sequence: TGCAGTGCATCCCGGGACAGGGTTCAATTTCAGCCCCAGCATTTT. Amino acids: CSASRDRVQFQPQHF.